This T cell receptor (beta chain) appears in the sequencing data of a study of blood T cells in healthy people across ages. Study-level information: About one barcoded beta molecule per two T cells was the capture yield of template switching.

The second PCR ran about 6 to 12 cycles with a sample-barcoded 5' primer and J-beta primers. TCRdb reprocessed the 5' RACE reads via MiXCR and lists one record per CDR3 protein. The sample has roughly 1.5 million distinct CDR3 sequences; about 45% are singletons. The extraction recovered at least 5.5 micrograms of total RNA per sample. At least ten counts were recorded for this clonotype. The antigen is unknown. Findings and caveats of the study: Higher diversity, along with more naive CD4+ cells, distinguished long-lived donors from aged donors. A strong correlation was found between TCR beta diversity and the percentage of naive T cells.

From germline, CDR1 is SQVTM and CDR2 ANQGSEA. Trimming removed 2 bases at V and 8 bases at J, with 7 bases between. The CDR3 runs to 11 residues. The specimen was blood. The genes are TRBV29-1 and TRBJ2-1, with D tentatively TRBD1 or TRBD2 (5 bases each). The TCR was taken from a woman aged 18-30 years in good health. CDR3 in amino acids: CSVERDHEQFF. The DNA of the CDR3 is TGCAGCGTTGAAAGGGACCATGAGCAGTTCTTC.